The clone carrying this T cell receptor beta chain was seen only once. What it binds is not known. No patient escaped relapse after autologous stem cell transplantation, and brentuximab vedotin exposure varied. CDR3 size: 17 residues. Between the trimmed V and J ends, which lost 7 bases and 0 bases, there was a span of 19 bases. Germline V CDR1 and CDR2: MNHEY, SMNVEV (reference sequence). The source of the sample is a study of PD-1 blockade in classical Hodgkin lymphoma. Study information: Patients in the cohort were put on intravenous nivolumab, 3 mg/kg every 2 weeks.

General study findings and limits: Nivolumab starters within 1 year of ASCT were excluded.

The assay was immunoSEQ multiplex PCR, and TCRdb's table has in-frame clones only and misses some. The sample lists 90,000 to 100,000 clones, 89% occurring once. The rearrangement joins TRBV27 to TRBJ2-1; no clear D gene. The sequencing used peripheral blood mononuclear cells (PBMCs), collected before the second cycle of nivolumab. The receptor was isolated from a human donor with classical Hodgkin lymphoma. DNA for the CDR3: TGTGCCAGCATCCCCTTGAGTACCCTGAGCTCCTACAATGAGCAGTTCTTC. As protein: CASIPLSTLSSYNEQFF.